This T cell receptor beta chain was retrieved from a study of T-cell reconstitution after alpha-beta-depleted transplantation in children (dated by TCRdb to about 2016). Regarding the complete study: T-cell immune reconstitution after TCRalphabeta/CD19-depleted allogeneic hematopoietic cell transplantation in children was quantitatively tracked in the study by means of TCR repertoire profiling.

The CDR3 starts with the cysteine, ends with the phenylalanine, and has 16 residues. Only the CDR3 DNA is retained, 48 bases long and in frame from the first base. V and J lose 3 bases and 0 bases, and a span of 9 bases separates them. From the germline V gene, CDR1 is SNHLY and CDR2 is FYNNEI. The method behind the library was PCR. Sequencing relied on an Illumina HiSeq 2500. Molecular barcoding was employed in the preparation of TCR libraries, with unique molecular identifiers being used to normalize TCRbeta repertoire quantification. Using fastp at Q25 and MiXCR, TCRdb reprocessed the public reads and kept productive beta chains. Rows with a matching CDR3 protein are joined into one entry that keeps the most common DNA and genes. This sample has about 350,000 distinct CDR3 sequences in its table, and more than 10% of those were observed once. Jointly, the top ten make up 3.5% to 4.5% of the sample.

As concerns this clonotype: Which antigen it targets is not known. The input lacks base qualities; no much larger clone sits a single base away.

In this chain, TRBV2 is recombined with TRBJ2-6; the D gene lacks a confident call. The origin of this receptor is a human donor who donated a stem cell graft to a child with Fanconi anemia. The starting material was PBMCs, obtained from the stem cell graft. Here the CDR3 is given as CASSEGMSSGANVLTF. The DNA reads as follows: TGTGCCAGCAGTGAGGGGATGAGCTCTGGGGCCAACGTCCTGACTTTC.